This T cell receptor beta chain is drawn from a study of OX40 agonist ivuxolimab in advanced cancers. As for the study in general: Hepatocellular carcinoma, melanoma, renal cell or head and neck cancer was diagnosed in the dose-escalation patients.

Patients with autoimmune history or systemic immunosuppression were excluded. Only in-frame clones appear in the TCRdb table, and some are missing; sequencing was by immunoSEQ multiplex PCR. The sample holds more than 45,000 clones, approximately 77% seen once. This clone has just a few counts. This material consisted of CD4+ or CD8+ T cells sorted from blood, taken in a trial of the OX40 agonist ivuxolimab. The clonotype comes from an adult with an advanced solid tumor such as melanoma, head and neck, liver or kidney cancer.

The CDR3 is CASSSFLWEGRNEKLFF. CDR3 coding DNA: TGTGCCAGCAGTTCCTTCCTCTGGGAGGGAAGAAATGAAAAACTGTTTTTT. The chain employs TRBV28 and TRBJ1-4, with D unclear. The germline V gene encodes CDR1 MDHEN and CDR2 SYDVKM. Trimming cost V 4 bases and J 5 bases, with 20 bases left between them. The CDR3 has 17 residues.